These 18 T cell receptor beta chains came from one sample sequenced in a study of T cells after yellow fever vaccination. From the 5' RACE reads, TCRdb called clonotypes with MiXCR, one entry per CDR3 protein. The sample lists 350,000 to 450,000 distinct CDR3 sequences, 6.2% seen once, with about 15% in the top ten. The material sequenced was PBMCs, taken 5 days after the yellow fever booster vaccination. These receptors were collected from a man aged 25 to 40 who received the YFV17D yellow fever vaccine.

The chain recombines TRBV5-1 with TRBJ2-2, with D uncertain. From germline, CDR1 is SGHRS and CDR2 YFSETQ. V lost 7 bases to trimming and J lost 5 bases, with 18 bases between them. This CDR3 region has 15 residues. The CDR3 spells CASGSRLAGTGELFF. Written as DNA, the CDR3 is TGCGCCAGCGGCTCGAGGCTCGCCGGGACCGGGGAGCTGTTTTTT.

The chain has TRBV19 and TRBJ2-1; a weak D match, TRBD2 (5 bases). CDR3 length equals 12 residues. V lost 3 bases and J 10 bases, leaving 10 bases between the germline ends. Germline lookup yields CDR1 LNHDA and CDR2 SQIVND (reference sequence). CDR3 DNA sequence: TGTGCCAGTAGTATGCTAGCATGGGAGCAGTTCTTC. Translating gives CASSMLAWEQFF.

The V gene is TRBV5-5, the J gene TRBJ2-7, with 11 nucleotides matching TRBD1. V lost 4 bases to trimming and J lost 8 bases; unmatched junction nucleotides: 17. The V gene's germline CDR1 is SGHKS and CDR2 YYEKEE (reference sequence). The CDR3 has 17 residues. This CDR3 reads CASSLGQGEIEGWKQYF. CDR3 coding DNA: TGTGCCAGCAGCCTGGGACAGGGGGAAATAGAGGGCTGGAAGCAGTACTTC. Full variable domain (remainder filled in from reference TRBV5-5 and TRBJ2-7): DAGVTQSPTHLIKTRGQQVTLRCSPISGHKSVSWYQQVLGQGPQFIFQYYEKEERGRGNFPDRFSARQFPNYSSELNVNALLLGDSALYLCASSLGQGEIEGWKQYFGPGTRLTVT.

There are a few counts of this clonotype. The gene calls are TRBV28 and TRBJ2-3, with 11 bases fitting TRBD1. Losses at the gene ends were 7 bases for V and 6 bases for J; bases not matched to a gene: 12. This CDR3 is built from 16 residues. Germline loops: CDR1 MDHEN, CDR2 SYDVKM. The CDR3 DNA reads as TGTGCCAGCAAAACCGGAGGACAGGGGGCTTACGATACGCAGTATTTT. Translation: CASKTGGQGAYDTQYF. The full variable domain, rest sourced from reference TRBV28 and TRBJ2-3, is DVKVTQSSRYLVKRTGEKVFLECVQDMDHENMFWYRQDPGLGLRLIYFSYDVKMKEKGDIPEGYSVSREKKERFSLILESASTNQTSMYLCASKTGGQGAYDTQYFGPGTRLTVL.

V usage is TRBV4-3 and J usage is TRBJ2-3, with TRBD2 matching 7 bases. The CDR3 contains 13 residues. Losses at the gene ends were 6 bases for V and 6 bases for J; bases not matched to a gene: 6. The germline V gene has CDR1 LGHNA and CDR2 YSLEER. The CDR3: CASSAIGGDTQYF. In DNA, the CDR3 is TGCGCCAGCAGTGCAATCGGGGGGGATACGCAGTATTTT.

This clonotype was seen ten or more times. The chain couples TRBV6-1 to TRBJ2-1; TRBD2 matches 9 bases. This CDR3 region has 14 residues. Germline-derived CDR1 and CDR2 are MNHNS and SASEGT. V trimming: 8 bases; J trimming: 5 bases; junction bases outside the gene matches: 7. The CDR3 sequence: CASSGGRVNNEQFF. CDR3 nucleotide sequence: TGTGCCAGCTCGGGCGGGAGGGTGAACAATGAGCAGTTCTTC.

This clonotype was detected ten times or more. The chain joins TRBV6-5 to TRBJ2-1, with 14 positions matching TRBD2. The CDR3 covers 17 residues. Germline V gene lookup returns CDR1 MNHEY and CDR2 SVGAGI. Losses at the gene ends were 0 bases for V and 9 bases for J; bases not matched to a gene: 7. CDR3 nucleotide sequence: TGTGCCAGCAGTTACTCGGAGGGACTAGCGGGGGCGGGTGAGCAGTTCTTC. Residues: CASSYSEGLAGAGEQFF.

This clonotype was counted at least ten times. This chain links TRBV9 with TRBJ2-1, with D unclear. The CDR3 contains 13 residues. Trimming stripped 0 bases from V and 1 base from J, with 2 bases between. The germline V gene encodes CDR1 SGDLS and CDR2 YYNGEE. CDR3: CASSVGSYNEQFF. For the CDR3, the DNA is TGTGCCAGCAGCGTAGGTTCCTACAATGAGCAGTTCTTC.

This clonotype has ten or more counts. Compared with germline, one end of the junction differs, possibly owing to a read error. The gene calls are TRBV14 and TRBJ2-1; 9 bases are shared with TRBD1. CDR3 size: 12 residues. Germline V gene lookup returns CDR1 SGHDN and CDR2 FVKESK. CDR3 region: CASSPGRTGAVF. The CDR3 DNA reads TGTGCCAGCAGCCCCGGGAGGACAGGGGCGGTCTTC.

This clonotype was observed at least ten times. The gene calls are TRBV5-1 and TRBJ2-3; 9 bases line up with TRBD2. The V gene end was trimmed by 4 bases and the J gene end by 2 bases; junction bases not matched to a gene: 14. This CDR3 is built from 18 residues. CDR1 SGHRS and CDR2 YFSETQ come from the germline V gene. This CDR3 reads CASSPSSEREEYTDTQYF. CDR3 sequence (DNA): TGCGCCAGCAGCCCCTCTTCTGAGCGGGAGGAATACACAGATACGCAGTATTTT.

V usage is TRBV5-4 and J usage is TRBJ2-1; TRBD2 aligns across 9 bases. V shed 2 bases, J shed 8 bases, and the junction held 5 bases outside the gene matches. Germline V CDR1 and CDR2: SGHNT, YYREEE (reference sequence). The CDR3 sequence is 14 residues long. CDR3 protein: CASSFTSGSDEQFF. CDR3 sequence (DNA): TGTGCCAGCAGCTTTACTAGCGGGTCCGATGAGCAGTTCTTC.

The sample holds a few counts of this clonotype. The chain employs TRBV20-1 and TRBJ2-7; 10 bases are shared with TRBD1. This CDR3 comprises 14 residues. V shed 5 bases, J shed 3 bases, and the junction held 7 bases outside the gene matches. Germline CDR1 is DFQATT and CDR2 is SNEGSKA (reference sequence). The DNA for the CDR3 is TGCAGTGCTGGTCGGGACAGGGGAGGCTACGAGCAGTACTTC. Translating gives CSAGRDRGGYEQYF.

This clonotype appeared many times. This chain connects TRBV12-3 or TRBV12-4 to TRBJ1-3; D is uncertain. Trimming removed 7 bases at V and 0 bases at J, with 4 bases between. The CDR3 has 12 residues. Here the CDR3 DNA reads TGTGCCAGCACCTTCTCTGGAAACACCATATATTTT. Protein: CASTFSGNTIYF.

This clonotype was seen at least ten times. The chain joins TRBV24-1 to TRBJ2-5, with D perhaps matching TRBD2 (5 bases). The germline V and J ends were trimmed by 4 bases and 5 bases, with 13 bases remaining between them. From germline, CDR1 is KGHDR and CDR2 SFDVKD. This CDR3 is 14 amino acids long. The CDR3 loop reads CATSDPGILETQYF. The CDR3 nucleotides are TGTGCCACCAGTGACCCGGGGATTCTGGAGACCCAGTACTTC.

This clonotype appeared many times. The rearrangement joins TRBV11-2 to TRBJ2-7, with TRBD2 identical over 15 bases. The CDR3 extends over 18 amino acids. Trimming at V came to 3 bases and at J to 3 bases, leaving 9 bases not matched to a gene. Germline V gives CDR1 SGHAT, CDR2 FQNNGV. CDR3 coding DNA: TGTGCCAGCAGCTTGGGTCCGGGACTAGCGGGAGGTGACTACGAGCAGTACTTC. Encoded protein: CASSLGPGLAGGDYEQYF.

The sample holds a few counts of this clonotype. The rearrangement joins TRBV12-3 or TRBV12-4 to TRBJ2-1; 9 bases align to TRBD2. J was trimmed by 3 bases and V by 2 bases; bases with no gene match: 8. This CDR3 region has 17 residues. CDR3 sequence: CASSLHGGGRVYNEQFF. The CDR3 DNA is TGTGCCAGCAGTTTACATGGTGGCGGGAGGGTCTACAATGAGCAGTTCTTC.

This clonotype was seen repeatedly, ten times or more. CDR3 DNA: TGTGCCAGCAGCCGCCAGGCGGTACTCAGCTCCTACGAGCAGTACTTC. Its translation: CASSRQAVLSSYEQYF. The chain joins TRBV7-2 to TRBJ2-7; no clear D gene. Between the trimmed V and J ends, which lost 5 bases and 0 bases, there was a span of 17 bases. CDR3 length: 16 amino acids. CDR1 and CDR2 from the germline V gene are SGHTA and FQGNSA.

This clonotype was recorded many times. This chain uses TRBV25-1 with TRBJ2-3, with D perhaps matching TRBD1 (5 bases). In germline, CDR1 is MGHDK, CDR2 SYGVNS. The CDR3 loop spans 14 amino acids. Trimming took off 4 bases at V and 0 bases at J, with 8 bases between the two ends. CDR3 sequence (DNA): TGTGCCAGCAGTGGGGGCTCTAGCACAGATACGCAGTATTTT. Protein product: CASSGGSSTDTQYF.